This note documents a single T cell receptor (beta chain) sequence. As yet, its antigen is unknown. This sample stems from a study of T cell responses to AZD1222 COVID-19 vaccine. Whole-study findings and limits: Spike-specific TCR repertoires showed rising breadth and depth after two AZD1222 doses.

The germline V gene has CDR1 LNHDA and CDR2 SQIVND (reference sequence). The CDR3 extends over 14 amino acids. Deletions cut 3 bases from V and 6 bases from J, with 12 bases between. TCRdb's table, derived via immunoSEQ multiplex PCR, lists solely in-frame clones and lacks some. Of roughly 170,000 clones listed, roughly 92% are singletons. This receptor was obtained from an adult who received the AZD1222 COVID-19 vaccine. Sample: peripheral blood, taken 28 days after the second AZD1222 dose. V gene TRBV19 combines with J gene TRBJ1-5; no firm D call. The CDR3 is CASSIHSGGQPQHF. The CDR3 nucleotides are TGTGCCAGTAGTATCCATAGCGGCGGTCAGCCCCAGCATTTT. Full variable domain (remainder filled in from reference TRBV19 and TRBJ1-5): DGGITQSPKYLFRKEGQNVTLSCEQNLNHDAMYWYRQDPGQGLRLIYYSQIVNDFQKGDIAEGYSVSREKKESFPLTVTSAQKNPTAFYLCASSIHSGGQPQHFGDGTRLSIL.